This TCR beta chain derives from a study of cytomegalovirus exposure and HLA in healthy donors. In the study overall: There were approximately 80 million unique TCRs (from HLA-typed donors) in an early data release. Caucasian-associated ancestry cluster membership applied to under 85% of several hundred genotyped donors.

Primers for the PCR totalled 60 Vbeta and 13 Jbeta. Clones were sequenced by immunoSEQ multiplex PCR, and TCRdb holds only the in-frame ones, with some missing. Of about 160,000 clones detected, 68% appear once; the ten largest clones hold around 3%. This clone was recorded a few times. Its matching antigen is unknown. The CDR3 length is 10 residues. The V gene's germline CDR1 is MDHEN and CDR2 SYDVKM. V was cut by 8 bases and J by 5 bases, with 4 bases left in between. Findings and caveats of the study: Among TCR beta chains, those listed as cytomegalovirus-associated numbered 164.

The sequence came from a woman aged 35 to 49 in good health and CMV-seropositive. J is TRBJ1-5 and V is TRBV28, with D unclear. Source material: PBMCs. The CDR3 spells CASSYQPQHF. The CDR3 region has the DNA TGTGCCAGCTCTTATCAGCCCCAGCATTTT.